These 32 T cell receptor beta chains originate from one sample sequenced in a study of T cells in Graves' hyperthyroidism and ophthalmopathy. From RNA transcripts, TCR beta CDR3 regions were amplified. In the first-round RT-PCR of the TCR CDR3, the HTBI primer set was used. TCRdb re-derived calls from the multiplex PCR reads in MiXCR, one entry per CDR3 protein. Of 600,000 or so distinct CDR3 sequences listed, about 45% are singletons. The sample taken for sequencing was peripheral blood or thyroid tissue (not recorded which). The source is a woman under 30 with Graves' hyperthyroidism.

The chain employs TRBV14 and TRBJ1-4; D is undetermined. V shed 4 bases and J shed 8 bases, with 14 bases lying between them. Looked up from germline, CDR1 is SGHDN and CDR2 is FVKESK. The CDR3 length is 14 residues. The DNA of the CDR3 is TGTGCCAGCAGCCCGGACGGCCTGGAAGAAAAACTGTTTTTT. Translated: CASSPDGLEEKLFF. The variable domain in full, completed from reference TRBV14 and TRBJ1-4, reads EAGVTQFPSHSVIEKGQTVTLRCDPISGHDNLYWYRRVMGKEIKFLLHFVKESKQDESGMPNNRFLAERTGGTYSTLKVQPAELEDSGVYFCASSPDGLEEKLFFGSGTQLSVL.

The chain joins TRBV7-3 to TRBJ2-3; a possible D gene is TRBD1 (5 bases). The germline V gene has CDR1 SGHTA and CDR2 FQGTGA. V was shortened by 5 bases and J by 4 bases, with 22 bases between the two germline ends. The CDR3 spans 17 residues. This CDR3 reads CASSLTLGQALADTQYF. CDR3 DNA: TGTGCCAGCAGCCTTACCTTGGGGCAGGCCTTGGCAGATACGCAGTATTTT.

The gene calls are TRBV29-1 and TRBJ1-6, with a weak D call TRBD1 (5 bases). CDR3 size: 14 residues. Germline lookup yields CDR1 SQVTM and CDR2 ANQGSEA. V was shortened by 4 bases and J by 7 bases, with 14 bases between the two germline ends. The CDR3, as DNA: TGCAGCGTTGCGTCAGGGACGGCGAATTCACCCCTCCACTTT. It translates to CSVASGTANSPLHF.

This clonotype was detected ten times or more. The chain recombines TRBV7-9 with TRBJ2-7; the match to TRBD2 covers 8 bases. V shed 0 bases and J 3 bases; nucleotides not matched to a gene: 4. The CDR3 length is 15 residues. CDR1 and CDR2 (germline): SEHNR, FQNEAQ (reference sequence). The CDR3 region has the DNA TGTGCCAGCAGCTTAGCTCCCGGGAGGGACTACGAGCAGTACTTC. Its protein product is CASSLAPGRDYEQYF.

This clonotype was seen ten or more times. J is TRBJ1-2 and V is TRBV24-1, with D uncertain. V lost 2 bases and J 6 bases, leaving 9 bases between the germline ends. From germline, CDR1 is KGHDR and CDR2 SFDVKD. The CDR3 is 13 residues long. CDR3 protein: CATSDSGVDGYTF. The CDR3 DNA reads TGTGCCACCAGTGATTCGGGCGTCGATGGCTACACCTTC.

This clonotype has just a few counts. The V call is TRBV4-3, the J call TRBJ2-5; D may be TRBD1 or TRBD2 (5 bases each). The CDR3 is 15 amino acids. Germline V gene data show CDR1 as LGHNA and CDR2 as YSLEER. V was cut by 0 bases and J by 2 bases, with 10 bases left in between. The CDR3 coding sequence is TGCGCCAGCAGCCAAGATACGGGGCAGCAAGAGACCCAGTACTTC. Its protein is CASSQDTGQQETQYF.

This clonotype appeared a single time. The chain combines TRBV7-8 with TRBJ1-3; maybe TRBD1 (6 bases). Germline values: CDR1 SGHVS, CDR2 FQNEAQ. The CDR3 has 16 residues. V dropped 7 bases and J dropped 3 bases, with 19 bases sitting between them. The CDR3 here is CASTASTGGRGNTIYF. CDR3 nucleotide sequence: TGTGCCAGCACCGCGAGCACCGGGGGCCGTGGAAACACCATATATTTT.

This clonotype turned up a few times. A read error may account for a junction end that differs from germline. CDR3 sequence reads: CASSLATGTGAYEQYF. Written as DNA, the CDR3 is TGTGCCAGCAGCCTAGCTACCGGGACAGGGGCCTACGAGCAGTACTTC. The chain couples TRBV7-8 to TRBJ2-7; 10 positions agree with TRBD1. The V gene's germline CDR1 is SGHVS and CDR2 FQNEAQ. The CDR3 is made up of 16 amino acids.

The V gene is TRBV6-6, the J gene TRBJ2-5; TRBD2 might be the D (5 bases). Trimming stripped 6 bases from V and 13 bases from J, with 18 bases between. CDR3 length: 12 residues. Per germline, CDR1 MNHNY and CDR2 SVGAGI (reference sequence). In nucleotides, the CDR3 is TGTGCCAGCAGGGGAGCGGAGTTCCTTGTGTACTTC. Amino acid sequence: CASRGAEFLVYF.

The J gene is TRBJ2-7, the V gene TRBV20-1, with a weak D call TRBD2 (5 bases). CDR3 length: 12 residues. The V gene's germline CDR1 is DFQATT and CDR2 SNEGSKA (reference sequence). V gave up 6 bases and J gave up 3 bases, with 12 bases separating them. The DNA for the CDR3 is TGCAGTGCCTTCGGAGGCTACTACGAGCAGTACTTC. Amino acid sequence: CSAFGGYYEQYF.

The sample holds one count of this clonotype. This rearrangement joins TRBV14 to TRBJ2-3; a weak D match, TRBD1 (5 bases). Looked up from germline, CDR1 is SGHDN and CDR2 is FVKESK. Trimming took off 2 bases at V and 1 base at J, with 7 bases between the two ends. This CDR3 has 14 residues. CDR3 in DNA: TGTGCCAGCAGCCAAAGGACACGCACAGATACGCAGTATTTT. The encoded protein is CASSQRTRTDTQYF.

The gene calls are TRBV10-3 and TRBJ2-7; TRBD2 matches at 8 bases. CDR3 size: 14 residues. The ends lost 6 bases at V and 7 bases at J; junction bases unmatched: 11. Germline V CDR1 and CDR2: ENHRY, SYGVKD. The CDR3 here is CAIRREEDYNEQYF. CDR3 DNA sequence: TGTGCCATCAGGCGGGAGGAAGACTACAATGAGCAGTACTTC.

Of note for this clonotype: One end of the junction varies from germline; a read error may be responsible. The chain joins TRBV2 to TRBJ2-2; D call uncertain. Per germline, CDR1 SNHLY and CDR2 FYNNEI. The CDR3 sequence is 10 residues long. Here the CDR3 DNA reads TGTACCAGCAATGGAGTGGGGCTGTTTTTT. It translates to CTSNGVGLFF. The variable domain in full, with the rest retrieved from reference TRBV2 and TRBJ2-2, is EPEVTQTPSHQVTQMGQEVILRCVPISNHLYFYWYRQILGQKVEFLVSFYNNEISEKSEIFDDQFSVERPDGSNFTLKIRSTKLEDSAMYFCTSNGVGLFFGEGSRLTVL.

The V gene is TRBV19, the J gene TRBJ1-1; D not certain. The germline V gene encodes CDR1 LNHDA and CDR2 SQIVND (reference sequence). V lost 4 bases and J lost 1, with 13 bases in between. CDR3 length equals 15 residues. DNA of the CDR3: TGTGCCAGTAGTACCAACCGGGCCTCGAACACTGAAGCTTTCTTT. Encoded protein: CASSTNRASNTEAFF.

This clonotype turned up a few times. Here the CDR3 DNA reads TGTGCCAGCAGCGCCCAACTGGGACAGGGAATCGGGGAGCTGTTTTTT. This encodes CASSAQLGQGIGELFF. The V and J genes are TRBV11-2 and TRBJ2-2, with 9 bases matching TRBD1. Germline assignment: CDR1 SGHAT and CDR2 FQNNGV. This CDR3 is built from 16 residues. The junction had 11 bases not matched to a gene; V was cut back by 5 bases and J by 7 bases. The full variable domain, rest sourced from reference TRBV11-2 and TRBJ2-2, is EAGVAQSPRYKIIEKRQSVAFWCNPISGHATLYWYQQILGQGPKLLIQFQNNGVVDDSQLPKDRFSAERLKGVDSTLKIQPAKLEDSAVYLCASSAQLGQGIGELFFGEGSRLTVL.

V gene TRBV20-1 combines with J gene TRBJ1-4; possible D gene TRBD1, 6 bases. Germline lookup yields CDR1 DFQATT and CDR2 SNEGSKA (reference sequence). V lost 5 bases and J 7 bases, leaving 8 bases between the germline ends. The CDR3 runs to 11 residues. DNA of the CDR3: TGCAGTGCTGGGGGGGCTGAAAAACTGTTTTTT. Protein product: CSAGGAEKLFF.

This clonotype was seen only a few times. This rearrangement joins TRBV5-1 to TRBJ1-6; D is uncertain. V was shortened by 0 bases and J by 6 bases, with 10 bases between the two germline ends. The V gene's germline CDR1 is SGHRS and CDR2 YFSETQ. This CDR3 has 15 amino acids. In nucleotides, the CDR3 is TGCGCCAGCAGCTTGGGGGTCAATAGTAATTCACCCCTCCACTTT. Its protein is CASSLGVNSNSPLHF.

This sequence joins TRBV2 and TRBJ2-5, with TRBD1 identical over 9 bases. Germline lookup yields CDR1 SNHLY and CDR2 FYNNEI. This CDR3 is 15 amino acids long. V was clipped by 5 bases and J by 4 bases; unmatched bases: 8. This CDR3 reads CASSFDRGGRETQYF. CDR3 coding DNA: TGTGCCAGCAGTTTCGACAGGGGGGGACGAGAGACCCAGTACTTC. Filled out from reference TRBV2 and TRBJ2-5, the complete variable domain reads EPEVTQTPSHQVTQMGQEVILRCVPISNHLYFYWYRQILGQKVEFLVSFYNNEISEKSEIFDDQFSVERPDGSNFTLKIRSTKLEDSAMYFCASSFDRGGRETQYFGPGTRLLVL.

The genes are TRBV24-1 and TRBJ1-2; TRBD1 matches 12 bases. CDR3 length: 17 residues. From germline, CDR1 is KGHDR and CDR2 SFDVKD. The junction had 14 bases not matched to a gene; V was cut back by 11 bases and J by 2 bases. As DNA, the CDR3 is TGTGCCAGCTTCGCCGGGACAGGGGGCCACGGGAACTATGGCTACACCTTC. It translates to CASFAGTGGHGNYGYTF.

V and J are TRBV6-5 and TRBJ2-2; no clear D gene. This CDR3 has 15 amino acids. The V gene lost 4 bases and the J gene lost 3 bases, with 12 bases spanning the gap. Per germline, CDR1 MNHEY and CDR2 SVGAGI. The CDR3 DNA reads TGTGCCAGCAGTTCTAAGAGATATTACACCGGGGAGCTGTTTTTT. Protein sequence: CASSSKRYYTGELFF.

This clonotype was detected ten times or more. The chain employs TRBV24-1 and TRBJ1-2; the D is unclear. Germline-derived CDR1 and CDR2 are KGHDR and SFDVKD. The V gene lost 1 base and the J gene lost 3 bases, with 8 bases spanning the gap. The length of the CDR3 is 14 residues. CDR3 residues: CATSDFLRDYGYTF. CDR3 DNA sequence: TGTGCCACCAGTGATTTTCTCAGAGACTATGGCTACACCTTC.

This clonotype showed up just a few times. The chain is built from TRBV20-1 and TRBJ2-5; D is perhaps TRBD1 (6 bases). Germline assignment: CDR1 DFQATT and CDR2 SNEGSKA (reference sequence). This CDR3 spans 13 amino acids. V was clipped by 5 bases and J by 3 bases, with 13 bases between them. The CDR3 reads CSAGRWTEETQYF. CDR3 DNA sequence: TGCAGTGCTGGAAGATGGACAGAAGAGACCCAGTACTTC.

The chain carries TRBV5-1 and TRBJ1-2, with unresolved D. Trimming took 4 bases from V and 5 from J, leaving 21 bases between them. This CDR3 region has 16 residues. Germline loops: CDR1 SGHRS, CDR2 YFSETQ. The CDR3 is CASSPDGLQNLYGYTF. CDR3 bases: TGCGCCAGCAGCCCGGACGGATTACAGAACCTTTATGGCTACACCTTC.

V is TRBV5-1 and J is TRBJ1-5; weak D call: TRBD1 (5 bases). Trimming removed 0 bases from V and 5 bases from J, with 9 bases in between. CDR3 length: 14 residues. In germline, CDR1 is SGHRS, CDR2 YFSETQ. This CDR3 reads CASSLGGEHQPQHF. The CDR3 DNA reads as TGCGCCAGCAGCTTGGGAGGGGAGCATCAGCCCCAGCATTTT.

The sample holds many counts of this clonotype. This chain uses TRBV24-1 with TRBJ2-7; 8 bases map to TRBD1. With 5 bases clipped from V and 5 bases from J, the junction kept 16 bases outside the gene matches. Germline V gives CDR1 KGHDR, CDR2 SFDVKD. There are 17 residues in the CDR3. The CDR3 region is CATSGPSGTGAYDEQYF. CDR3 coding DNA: TGTGCCACCAGTGGGCCATCGGGGACAGGTGCCTATGACGAGCAGTACTTC.

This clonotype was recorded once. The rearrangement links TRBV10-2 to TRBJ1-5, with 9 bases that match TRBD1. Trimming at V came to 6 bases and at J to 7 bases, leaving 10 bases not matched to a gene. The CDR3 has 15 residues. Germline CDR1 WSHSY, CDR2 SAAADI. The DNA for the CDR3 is TGCGCCAGCAGCGCGGGACAGGGAGGACGGCAGCCCCAGCATTTT. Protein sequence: CASSAGQGGRQPQHF.

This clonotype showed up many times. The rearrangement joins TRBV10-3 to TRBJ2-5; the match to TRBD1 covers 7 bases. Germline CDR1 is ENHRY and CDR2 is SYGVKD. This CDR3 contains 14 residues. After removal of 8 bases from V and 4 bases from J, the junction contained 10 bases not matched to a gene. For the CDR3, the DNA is TGTGCCATCTCAGGGACAGCTGCCGGAGAGACCCAGTACTTC. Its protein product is CAISGTAAGETQYF.

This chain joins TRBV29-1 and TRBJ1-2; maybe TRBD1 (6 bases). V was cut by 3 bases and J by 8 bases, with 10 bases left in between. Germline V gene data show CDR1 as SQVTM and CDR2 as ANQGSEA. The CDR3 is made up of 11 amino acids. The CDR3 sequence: CSVEIDRGYTF. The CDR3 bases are TGCAGCGTTGAGATCGACAGGGGCTACACCTTC.

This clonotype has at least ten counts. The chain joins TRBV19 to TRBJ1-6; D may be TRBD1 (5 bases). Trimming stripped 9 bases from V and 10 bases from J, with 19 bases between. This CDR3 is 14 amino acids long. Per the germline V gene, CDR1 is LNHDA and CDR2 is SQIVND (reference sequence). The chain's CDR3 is CASRDGRDGSPLHF. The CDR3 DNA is TGTGCCAGCAGAGATGGGAGGGACGGCTCACCCCTCCACTTT.

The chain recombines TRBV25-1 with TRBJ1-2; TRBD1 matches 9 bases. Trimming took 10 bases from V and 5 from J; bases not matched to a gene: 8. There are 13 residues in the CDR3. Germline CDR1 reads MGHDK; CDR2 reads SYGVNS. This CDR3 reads CAIRADRGYGYTF. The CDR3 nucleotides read TGTGCCATCAGGGCGGACAGGGGATATGGCTACACCTTC.

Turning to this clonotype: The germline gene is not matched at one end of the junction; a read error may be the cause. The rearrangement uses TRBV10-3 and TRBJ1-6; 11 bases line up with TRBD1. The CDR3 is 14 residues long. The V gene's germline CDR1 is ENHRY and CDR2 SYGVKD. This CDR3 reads CAITPGQGGSPPHF. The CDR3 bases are TGTGCCATCACCCCGGGACAGGGGGGTTCACCCCCCCACTTT.

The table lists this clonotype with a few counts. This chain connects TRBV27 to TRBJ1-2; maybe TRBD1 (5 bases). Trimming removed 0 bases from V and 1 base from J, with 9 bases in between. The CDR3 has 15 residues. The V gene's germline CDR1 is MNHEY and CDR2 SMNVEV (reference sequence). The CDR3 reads CASSLSSGFNYGYTF. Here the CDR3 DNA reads TGTGCCAGCAGTTTATCATCAGGGTTTAACTATGGCTACACCTTC.